The clone carrying this TCR beta chain was counted a few times. Its antigen is not known. CDR3 size: 18 residues. This sample was taken from a study of T cell responses to AZD1222 COVID-19 vaccine. Study-level background: Pooled samples include second doses given at about 4 or 12 weeks.

Data came from immunoSEQ multiplex PCR; TCRdb stores just in-frame clones and leaves some out. The repertoire holds 45,000 to 60,000 clones, with around 86% as singletons. Findings of the study overall: Spike-specific TCR breadth and depth grew following two AZD1222 doses. Among AZD1222 vaccinees, only 5 to 7 were seropositive at baseline.

The receptor comes from an adult in good health. This chain joins TRBV21-1 and TRBJ1-3; TRBD1, the table's D call, lacks a check against the DNA. TRBV21-1 is noted as a pseudogene. The sample consisted of peripheral blood, taken on day 0 of AZD1222 vaccination. CDR3 DNA: TGTGCCAGCTCCCAAACTGGGCAGGGGAAGGTTCCTGGAAACACCATATATTTT. Encoded protein: CASSQTGQGKVPGNTIYF.